This TCR beta chain was obtained from a study of identical twins. The study, taken as a whole, reports: Among out-of-frame alpha sequences shared by twins, low generation probability occurred in excess. Within monozygotic twins, out-of-frame TCR alpha sharing was underestimated by the models. Invariant populations such as MAIT and iNKT cells could partly muddle zero-insertion analyses.

Template switching, a step in the protocol, added a universal primer site, and cDNA carried unique molecular identifiers. TCRdb independently ran MiXCR on the 5' RACE reads; one entry per CDR3 protein. The repertoire consists of 1,800,000 or so distinct CDR3 sequences, with under 35% occurring once and the leading ten covering about 0.27%. With 0 bases removed from V and 0 bases from J, the gap between germline ends came to 12 bases. The germline CDR1 and CDR2 sequences are SGHRS and YFSETQ. This CDR3 is built from 16 residues. This clonotype has a handful of counts. Its antigen is not known. J is TRBJ1-1 and V is TRBV5-1, with D hard to call. This TCR was sampled from a newborn girl in good health. Specimen: cord blood. The CDR3 bases are TGCGCCAGCAGCTTGGAGGCTGGGAGGATGAACACTGAAGCTTTCTTT. It yields the protein CASSLEAGRMNTEAFF.